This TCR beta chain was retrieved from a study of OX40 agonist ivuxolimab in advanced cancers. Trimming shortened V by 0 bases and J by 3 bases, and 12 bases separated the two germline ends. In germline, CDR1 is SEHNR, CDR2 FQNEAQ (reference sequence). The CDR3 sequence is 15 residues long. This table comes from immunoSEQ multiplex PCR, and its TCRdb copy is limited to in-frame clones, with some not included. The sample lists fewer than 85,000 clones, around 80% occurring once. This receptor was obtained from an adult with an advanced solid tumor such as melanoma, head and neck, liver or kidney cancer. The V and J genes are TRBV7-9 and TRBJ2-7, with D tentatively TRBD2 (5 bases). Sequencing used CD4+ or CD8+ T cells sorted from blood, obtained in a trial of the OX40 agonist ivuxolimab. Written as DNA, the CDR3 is TGTGCCAGCAGCTTAGCCACACAAGGAGGCTACGAGCAGTACTTC. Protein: CASSLATQGGYEQYF.